This TCR beta chain was sequenced during a study of T cells after yellow fever vaccination. General study findings and limits: Shared CD4/CD8 clonotypes were a small share, likely from convergent recombination. Reappearing after the booster were most of the clones from primary vaccination (96% CD4, 85% to 90% CD8). Compared with primary, the secondary response was weaker and peaked at day 5, not 15.

This clonotype was observed at least ten times. Its matching antigen is unknown. The V segment lost 5 bases and the J segment 2 bases; nucleotides outside the gene matches: 8. This CDR3 is built from 14 residues. CDR1 and CDR2 (germline): DFQATT, SNEGSKA (reference sequence). TCR cDNA, made by 5'RACE template switching, carried an added universal primer site and UMIs. TCRdb re-called the 5' RACE reads through MiXCR, storing one row per CDR3 protein. This sample has about 69,000 distinct CDR3 sequences, with approximately 5% found just once. The chain employs TRBV20-1 and TRBJ2-7, with 8 bases fitting TRBD1. The sample consisted of CD4+ T cells sorted from PBMCs, taken around 16 days after the first yellow fever vaccination. This receptor was taken from a man aged 18 to 29 who received the YFV17D yellow fever vaccine. The CDR3 DNA follows: TGCAGTGCTGAGGACAGGGAACGAACCTACGAGCAGTACTTC. This gives the protein CSAEDRERTYEQYF.